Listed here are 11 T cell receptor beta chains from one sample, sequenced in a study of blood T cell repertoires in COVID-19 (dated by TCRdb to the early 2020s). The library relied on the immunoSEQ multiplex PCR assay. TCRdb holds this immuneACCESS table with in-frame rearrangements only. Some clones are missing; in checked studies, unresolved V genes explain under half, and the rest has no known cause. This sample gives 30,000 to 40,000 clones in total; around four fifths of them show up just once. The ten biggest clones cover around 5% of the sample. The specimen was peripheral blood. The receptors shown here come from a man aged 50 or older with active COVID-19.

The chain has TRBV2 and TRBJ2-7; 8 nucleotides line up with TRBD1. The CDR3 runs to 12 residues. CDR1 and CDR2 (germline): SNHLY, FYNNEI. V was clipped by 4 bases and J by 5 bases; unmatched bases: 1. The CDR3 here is CASSGTGNEQYF. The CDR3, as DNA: TGTGCCAGCAGTGGGACAGGGAACGAGCAGTACTTC.

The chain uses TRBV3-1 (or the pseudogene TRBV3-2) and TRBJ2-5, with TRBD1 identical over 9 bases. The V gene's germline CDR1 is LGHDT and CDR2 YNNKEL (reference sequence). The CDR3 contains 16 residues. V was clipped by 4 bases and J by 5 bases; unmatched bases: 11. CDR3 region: CASSLTPPGQGETQYF. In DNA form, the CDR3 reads TGTGCCAGCAGCCTCACTCCCCCAGGACAGGGGGAGACCCAGTACTTC.

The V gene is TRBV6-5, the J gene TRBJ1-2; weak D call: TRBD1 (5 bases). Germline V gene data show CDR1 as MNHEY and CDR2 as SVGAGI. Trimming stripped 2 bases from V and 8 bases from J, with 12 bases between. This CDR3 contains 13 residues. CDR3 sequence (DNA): TGTGCCAGCAGTTACCGCCAGGGTAGGGGCTACACCTTC. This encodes CASSYRQGRGYTF.

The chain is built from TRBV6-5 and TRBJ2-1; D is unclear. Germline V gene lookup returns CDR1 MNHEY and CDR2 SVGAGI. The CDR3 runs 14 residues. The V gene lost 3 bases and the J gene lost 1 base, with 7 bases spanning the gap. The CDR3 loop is CASSYSRSYNEQFF. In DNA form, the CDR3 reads TGTGCCAGCAGTTATTCCCGGTCCTACAATGAGCAGTTCTTC.

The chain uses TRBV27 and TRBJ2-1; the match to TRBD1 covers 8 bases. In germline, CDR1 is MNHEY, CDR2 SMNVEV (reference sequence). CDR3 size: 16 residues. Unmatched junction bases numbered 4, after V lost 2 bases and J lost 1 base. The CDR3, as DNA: TGTGCCAGCAGTTTAACCACAGGGGGGTCCTACAATGAGCAGTTCTTC. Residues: CASSLTTGGSYNEQFF.

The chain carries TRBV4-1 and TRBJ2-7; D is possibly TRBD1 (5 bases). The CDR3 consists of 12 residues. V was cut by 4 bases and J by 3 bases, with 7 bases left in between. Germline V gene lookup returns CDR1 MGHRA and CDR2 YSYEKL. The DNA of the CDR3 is TGCGCCAGCAGCCCCGACAGCTACGAGCAGTACTTC. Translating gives CASSPDSYEQYF.

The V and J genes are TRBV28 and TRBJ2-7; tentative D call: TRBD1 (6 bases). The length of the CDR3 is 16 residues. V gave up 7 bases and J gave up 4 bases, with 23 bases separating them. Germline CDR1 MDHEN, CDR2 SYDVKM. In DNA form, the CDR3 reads TGTGCCAGCAAGCTAAGGATCAGGGGTGGGAGTTACGAGCAGTACTTC. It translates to CASKLRIRGGSYEQYF.

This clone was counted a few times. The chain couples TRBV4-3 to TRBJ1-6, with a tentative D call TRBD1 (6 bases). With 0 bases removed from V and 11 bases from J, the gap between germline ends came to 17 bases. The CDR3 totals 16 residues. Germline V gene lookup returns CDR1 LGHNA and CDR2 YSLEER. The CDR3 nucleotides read TGCGCCAGCAGCCAAGAAGGGGGACGGGTGGCGGCACCCCTCCACTTT. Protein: CASSQEGGRVAAPLHF.

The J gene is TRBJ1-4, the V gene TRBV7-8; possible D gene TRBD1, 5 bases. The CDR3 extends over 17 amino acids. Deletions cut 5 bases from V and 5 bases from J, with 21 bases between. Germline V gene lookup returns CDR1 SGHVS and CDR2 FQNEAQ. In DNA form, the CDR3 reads TGTGCCAGCAGCGTTCTTGGGGCCCGGGACTCCAATGAAAAACTGTTTTTT. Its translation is CASSVLGARDSNEKLFF. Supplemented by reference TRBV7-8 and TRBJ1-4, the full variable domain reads GAGVSQSPRYKVAKRGQDVALRCDPISGHVSLFWYQQALGQGPEFLTYFQNEAQLDKSGLPSDRFFAERPEGSVSTLKIQRTQQEDSAVYLCASSVLGARDSNEKLFFGSGTQLSVL.

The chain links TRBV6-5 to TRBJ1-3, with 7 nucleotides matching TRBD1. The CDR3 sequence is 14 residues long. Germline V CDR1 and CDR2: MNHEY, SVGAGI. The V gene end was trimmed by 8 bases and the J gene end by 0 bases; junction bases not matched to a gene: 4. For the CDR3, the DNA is TGTGCCAGCCGGGACAGCAACTCTGGAAACACCATATATTTT. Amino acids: CASRDSNSGNTIYF.

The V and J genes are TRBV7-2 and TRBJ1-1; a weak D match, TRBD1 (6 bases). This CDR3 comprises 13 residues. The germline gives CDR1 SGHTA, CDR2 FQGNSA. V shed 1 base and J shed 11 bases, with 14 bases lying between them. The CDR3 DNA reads TGTGCCAGCAGCTTAGAGAGGGGGGGGTATGCTTTCTTT. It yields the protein CASSLERGGYAFF.